Each of the 10 T cell receptor beta chains below was sequenced from the same sample in a study of CD8 T cells in ankylosing spondylitis (dated by TCRdb to about 2017). Preparation of the library involved 5' RACE. The sequencer was an Illumina HiSeq 2500. The raw public data were reprocessed by TCRdb itself: fastp quality trimming at Q25, MiXCR clonotype calling, in-frame beta chains only. Merged by CDR3 protein, the rows form single entries marked with the most common genes and DNA. This sample has about 240,000 distinct CDR3 sequences in its table, and roughly 8.6% of those were observed once. Jointly, the top ten make up about 6.8% of the sample. Sequencing was carried out using blood, either unsorted or a sorted T cell fraction (not recorded which). These receptors all stem from a male donor with ankylosing spondylitis or in good health (not recorded which).

This clonotype showed up many times. This chain links TRBV29-1 with TRBJ1-2; TRBD1 matches 8 bases. The germline CDR1 and CDR2 sequences are SQVTM and ANQGSEA. V shed 2 bases, J shed 5 bases, and the junction held 1 base outside the gene matches. This CDR3 region has 12 residues. DNA for the CDR3: TGCAGCGTTGAAACAGGGGGGTATGGCTACACCTTC. As protein: CSVETGGYGYTF.

This clonotype was seen repeatedly, ten times or more. The gene calls are TRBV15 and TRBJ1-5; D is unclear. CDR3 length equals 13 residues. From germline, CDR1 is LNHNV and CDR2 YYDKDF (reference sequence). V was pared by 5 bases and J by 4 bases, with 9 bases between. The CDR3, as DNA: TGTGCCACCAGCCCCCAAGGTAATCAGCCCCAGCATTTT. Translation gives CATSPQGNQPQHF.

This clonotype was observed a few times. The gene calls are TRBV12-3 or TRBV12-4 and TRBJ2-7; D is tentatively TRBD1 or TRBD2 (5 bases each). Trimming removed 3 bases from V and 7 bases from J, with 13 bases in between. CDR3 length: 13 residues. The CDR3 DNA reads as TGTGCCAGCAGTTTCCGGGACGAGGGGGAGCAGTACTTC. This sequence encodes CASSFRDEGEQYF.

The sample holds a few counts of this clonotype. The chain has TRBV12-3 or TRBV12-4 and TRBJ1-1; D is unresolved. The CDR3 has 12 amino acids. V gave up 5 bases and J gave up 4 bases, with 8 bases separating them. The CDR3 coding sequence is TGTGCCAGCAGTCCGGATAGCACTGAAGCTTTCTTT. As protein: CASSPDSTEAFF.

The V and J genes are TRBV12-3 or TRBV12-4 and TRBJ2-5; 11 nucleotides align to TRBD2. The CDR3 spans 15 residues. The junction had 5 bases not matched to a gene; V was cut back by 3 bases and J by 5 bases. Written as DNA, the CDR3 is TGTGCCAGCAGTTTTTTAGCGGGGGGGGGTGAGACCCAGTACTTC. It is translated as CASSFLAGGGETQYF.

In its sample, this clonotype was seen many times. The rearrangement joins TRBV5-6 to TRBJ2-7, with 7 bases lining up with TRBD1. Per germline, CDR1 SGHDT and CDR2 YYEEEE. The CDR3 runs 15 residues. V shed 4 bases, J shed 7 bases, and the junction held 14 bases outside the gene matches. The CDR3 reads CASSAKTGFLYEQYF. In DNA form, the CDR3 reads TGTGCCAGCAGCGCGAAGACAGGGTTCTTGTATGAGCAGTACTTC.

There are a few counts of this clonotype. This rearrangement joins TRBV5-1 to TRBJ1-1; D remains unclear. The germline gives CDR1 SGHRS, CDR2 YFSETQ. There are 14 residues in the CDR3. V was clipped by 4 bases and J by 5 bases, with 15 bases between them. This CDR3 reads CASSLRVLGTEAFF. CDR3 DNA: TGCGCCAGCAGCCTTCGTGTGTTGGGGACTGAAGCTTTCTTT.

This clonotype came up many times. The chain recombines TRBV10-1 with TRBJ2-1, with TRBD2 identical over 10 bases. This CDR3 region has 16 residues. Germline loops: CDR1 WNHNN, CDR2 SYGVQD (reference sequence). With V trimmed by 4 bases and J by 7 bases, 10 bases remained unmatched. CDR3 bases: TGCGCCAGCAGTGGGTCTAGCGGGAGTTATTGGAATGAGCAGTTCTTC. Residues: CASSGSSGSYWNEQFF.

About this clonotype: A much larger clone sits a single nucleotide away, making a read error possible. The V call is TRBV20-1, the J call TRBJ2-3; D is ambiguous. CDR3 length: 15 residues. Germline V gene data show CDR1 as DFQATT and CDR2 as SNEGSKA (reference sequence). V gave up 0 bases and J gave up 3 bases, with 13 bases separating them. The CDR3 nucleotides read TGCAGTGCTAGAGATAGGGTAGTTAGGACAGATACGCAGTATTTT. This sequence encodes CSARDRVVRTDTQYF.

This clonotype was seen many times. The chain combines TRBV14 with TRBJ1-6; D gene ambiguous. V gave up 3 bases and J gave up 7 bases, with 13 bases separating them. The CDR3 has 15 residues. Germline-derived CDR1 and CDR2 are SGHDN and FVKESK. CDR3 amino acids: CASSHMDGGNSPLHF. CDR3 nucleotide sequence: TGTGCCAGCAGCCATATGGATGGAGGAAATTCACCCCTCCACTTT.